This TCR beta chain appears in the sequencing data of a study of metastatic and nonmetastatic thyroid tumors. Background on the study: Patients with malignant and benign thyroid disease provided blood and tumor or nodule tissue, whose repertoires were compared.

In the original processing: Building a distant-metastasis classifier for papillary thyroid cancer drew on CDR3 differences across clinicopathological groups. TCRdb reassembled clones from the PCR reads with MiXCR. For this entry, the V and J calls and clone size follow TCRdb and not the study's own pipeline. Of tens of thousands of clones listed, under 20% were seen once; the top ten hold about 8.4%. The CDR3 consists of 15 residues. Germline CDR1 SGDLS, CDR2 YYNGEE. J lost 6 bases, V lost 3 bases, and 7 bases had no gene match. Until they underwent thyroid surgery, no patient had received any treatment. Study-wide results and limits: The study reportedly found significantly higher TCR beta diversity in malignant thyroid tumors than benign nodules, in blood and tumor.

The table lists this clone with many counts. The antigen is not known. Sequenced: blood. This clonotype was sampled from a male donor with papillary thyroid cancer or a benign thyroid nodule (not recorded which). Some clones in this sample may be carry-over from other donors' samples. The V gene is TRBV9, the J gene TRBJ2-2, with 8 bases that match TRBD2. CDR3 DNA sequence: TGTGCCAGCAGCGGACCGGCTAGCGGGTCCGGGGAGCTGTTTTTT. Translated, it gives CASSGPASGSGELFF.